The present T cell receptor (beta chain) was sequenced within a study of neoadjuvant anti-PD-1 for oral cavity cancer. Broader study findings: After neoadjuvant nivolumab, PBMC T cell clonality was significantly higher in non-responders than responders.

Six replicates per PBMC sample, mostly from 480 ng of genomic DNA. Profiled with immunoSEQ multiplex PCR; TCRdb holds only in-frame clones, not every one. This table holds 73,000 or so clones, roughly 81% found once. CDR1 and CDR2 from the germline V gene are SNHLY and FYNNEI. CDR3 length: 14 amino acids. The ends lost 7 bases at V and 2 bases at J; junction bases unmatched: 6. Time point specified: after neoadjuvant nivolumab, at surgical resection. Blood cells were analyzed directly, without culture or expansion. This clone showed up just once. Its antigen is unknown. This specimen consisted of PBMCs, obtained after nivolumab (anti-PD-1) treatment. The chain recombines TRBV2 with TRBJ2-7, with 9 bases identical to TRBD1. This TCR was recovered from a person aged 35-79 years with oral cavity squamous cell carcinoma. For the CDR3, the DNA is TGTGCCAGCATTCTGGACAGGGGCCCCTACGAGCAGTACTTC. Protein product: CASILDRGPYEQYF. The variable domain in full, with the rest retrieved from reference TRBV2 and TRBJ2-7, is EPEVTQTPSHQVTQMGQEVILRCVPISNHLYFYWYRQILGQKVEFLVSFYNNEISEKSEIFDDQFSVERPDGSNFTLKIRSTKLEDSAMYFCASILDRGPYEQYFGPGTRLTVT.